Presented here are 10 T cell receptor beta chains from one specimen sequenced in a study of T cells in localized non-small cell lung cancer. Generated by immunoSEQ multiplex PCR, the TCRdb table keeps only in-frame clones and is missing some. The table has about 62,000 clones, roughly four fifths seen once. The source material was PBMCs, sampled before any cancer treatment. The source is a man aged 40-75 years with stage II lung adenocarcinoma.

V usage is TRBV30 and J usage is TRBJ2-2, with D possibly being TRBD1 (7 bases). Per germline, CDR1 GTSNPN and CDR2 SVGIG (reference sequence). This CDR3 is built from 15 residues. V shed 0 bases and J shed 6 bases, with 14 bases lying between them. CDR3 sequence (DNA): TGTGCCTGGAGTGTACTGGTCAGGGGGGCCGGGGAGCTGTTTTTT. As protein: CAWSVLVRGAGELFF.

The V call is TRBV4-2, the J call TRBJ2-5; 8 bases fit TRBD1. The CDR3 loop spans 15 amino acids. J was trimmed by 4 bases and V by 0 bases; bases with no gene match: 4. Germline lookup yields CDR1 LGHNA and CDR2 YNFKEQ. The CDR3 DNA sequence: TGTGCCAGCAGCCAAGATGGAGACAGGGGAGAGACCCAGTACTTC. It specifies CASSQDGDRGETQYF.

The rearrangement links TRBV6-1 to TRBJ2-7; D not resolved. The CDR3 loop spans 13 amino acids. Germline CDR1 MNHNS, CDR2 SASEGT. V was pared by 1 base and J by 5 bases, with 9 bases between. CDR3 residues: CASSEGGWDEQYF. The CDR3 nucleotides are TGTGCCAGCAGTGAAGGTGGGTGGGACGAGCAGTACTTC.

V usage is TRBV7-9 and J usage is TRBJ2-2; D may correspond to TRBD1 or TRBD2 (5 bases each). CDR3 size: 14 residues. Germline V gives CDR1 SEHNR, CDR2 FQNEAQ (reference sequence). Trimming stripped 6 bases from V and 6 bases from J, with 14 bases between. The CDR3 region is CASRPDGDAGELFF. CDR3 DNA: TGTGCCAGCAGGCCCGACGGGGACGCCGGGGAGCTGTTTTTT.

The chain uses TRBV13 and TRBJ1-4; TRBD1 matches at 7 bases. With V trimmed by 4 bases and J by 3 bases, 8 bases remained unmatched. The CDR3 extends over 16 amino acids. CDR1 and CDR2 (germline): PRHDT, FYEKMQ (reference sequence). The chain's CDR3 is CASSSTDGTANEKLFF. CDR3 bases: TGTGCCAGCAGCTCTACGGATGGGACAGCTAATGAAAAACTGTTTTTT.

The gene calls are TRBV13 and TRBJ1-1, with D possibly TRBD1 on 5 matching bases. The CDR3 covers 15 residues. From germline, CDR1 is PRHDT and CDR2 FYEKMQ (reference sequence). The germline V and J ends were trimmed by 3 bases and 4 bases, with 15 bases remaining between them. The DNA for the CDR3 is TGTGCCAGCAGCTTTCGACAGTCGATTAGCACTGAAGCTTTCTTT. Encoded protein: CASSFRQSISTEAFF.

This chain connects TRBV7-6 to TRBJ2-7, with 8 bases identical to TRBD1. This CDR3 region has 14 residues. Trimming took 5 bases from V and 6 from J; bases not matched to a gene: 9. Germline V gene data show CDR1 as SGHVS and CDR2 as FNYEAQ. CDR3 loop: CASSAVDRVSEQYF. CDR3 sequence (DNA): TGTGCCAGCAGCGCGGTGGACAGGGTATCCGAGCAGTACTTC.

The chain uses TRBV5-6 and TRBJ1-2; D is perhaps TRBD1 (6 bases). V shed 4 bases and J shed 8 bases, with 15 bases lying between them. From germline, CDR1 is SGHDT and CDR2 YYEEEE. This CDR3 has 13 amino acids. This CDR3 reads CASSHRGARGYTF. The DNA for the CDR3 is TGTGCCAGCAGCCACCGGGGGGCGCGAGGCTACACCTTC.

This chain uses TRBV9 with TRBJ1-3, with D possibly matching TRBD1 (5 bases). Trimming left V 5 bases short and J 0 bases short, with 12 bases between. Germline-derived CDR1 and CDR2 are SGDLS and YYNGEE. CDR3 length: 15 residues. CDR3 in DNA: TGTGCCAGCAGTGGGGACGGTTTCTCTGGAAACACCATATATTTT. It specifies CASSGDGFSGNTIYF.

The CDR3 DNA reads TGTGCCAGCAGCTTGGGCAGGGGCACTGAAGCTTTCTTT. This gives the protein CASSLGRGTEAFF. The chain links TRBV11-2 to TRBJ1-1, with a tentative D call TRBD1 (6 bases). Germline CDR1 is SGHAT and CDR2 is FQNNGV. V was trimmed by 3 bases and J by 4 bases, leaving 9 bases between them. The CDR3 extends over 13 amino acids.